This T cell receptor beta chain was profiled in a study of blood T cell repertoires in COVID-19. On the study more broadly: PBMCs, B-cell-depleted T cells, or T cells were the source of the cDNA or gDNA that made up the material.

Germline CDR1 and CDR2: MNHEY and SVGAGI. J lost 6 bases, V lost 6 bases, and 7 bases had no gene match. The CDR3 extends over 15 amino acids. This table comes from immunoSEQ multiplex PCR, and its TCRdb copy is limited to in-frame clones, with some not included. The repertoire consists of roughly 160,000 clones, with around 80% occurring once and the leading ten covering roughly 2.8%. The sequenced sample consisted of peripheral blood. The chain uses TRBV6-5 and TRBJ2-2; 10 bases agree with TRBD1. This clonotype originated in a woman aged 55-70 years with acute or convalescent COVID-19. CDR3 in DNA: TGTGCCAGCAGACGACAGGGGGCGCTACCCGGGGAGCTGTTTTTT. This gives the protein CASRRQGALPGELFF.